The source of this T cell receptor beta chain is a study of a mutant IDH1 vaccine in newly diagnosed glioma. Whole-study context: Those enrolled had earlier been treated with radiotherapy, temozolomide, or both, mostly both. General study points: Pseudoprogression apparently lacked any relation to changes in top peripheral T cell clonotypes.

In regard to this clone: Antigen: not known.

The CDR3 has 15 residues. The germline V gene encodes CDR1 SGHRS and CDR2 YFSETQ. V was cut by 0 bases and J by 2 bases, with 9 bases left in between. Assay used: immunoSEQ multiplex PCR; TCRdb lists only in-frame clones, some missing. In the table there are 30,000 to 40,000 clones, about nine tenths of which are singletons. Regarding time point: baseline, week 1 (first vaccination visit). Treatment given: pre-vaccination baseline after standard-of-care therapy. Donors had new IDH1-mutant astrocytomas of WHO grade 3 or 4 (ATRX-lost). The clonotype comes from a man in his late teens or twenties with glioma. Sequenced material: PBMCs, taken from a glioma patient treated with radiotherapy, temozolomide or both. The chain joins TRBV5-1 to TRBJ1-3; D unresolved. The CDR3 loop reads CASSLEGGTGNTIYF. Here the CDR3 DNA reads TGCGCCAGCAGCTTGGAGGGAGGAACTGGAAACACCATATATTTT.